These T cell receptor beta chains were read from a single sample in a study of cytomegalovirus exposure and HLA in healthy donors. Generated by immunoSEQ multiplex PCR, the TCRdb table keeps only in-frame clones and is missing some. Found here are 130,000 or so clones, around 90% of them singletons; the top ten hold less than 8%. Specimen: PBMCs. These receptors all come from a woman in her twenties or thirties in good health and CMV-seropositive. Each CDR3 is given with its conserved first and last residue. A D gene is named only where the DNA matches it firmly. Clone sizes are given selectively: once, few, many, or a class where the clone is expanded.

TGTGCCAGCAGCGCTACAGGGATACGAGAGACCCAGTACTTC	CASSATGIRETQYF	TRBJ2-5	TRBV11-1	-	-
TGTGCCAGCAGCCACGGGACTTCTAACACCGGGGAGCTGTTTTTT	CASSHGTSNTGELFF	TRBJ2-2	TRBV9	-	-
TGTGCCAGCAGCGTAGCTATAGGGACAGAATACGAGCAGTACTTC	CASSVAIGTEYEQYF	TRBJ2-7	TRBV9	-	TRBD1
TGTGCCAGCAGTGAAGCAGGGGCAAGGAGCACAGATACGCAGTATTTT	CASSEAGARSTDTQYF	TRBJ2-3	TRBV7-9	few	-
TGCGCCAGCTCCACCCCCGGACTAGCGGGAGAGGGTGAGCAGTTCTTC	CASSTPGLAGEGEQFF	TRBJ2-1	TRBV5-1	-	TRBD2
TGCGCCATCTTGGACTCGGACAGGGGCACAGATACGCAGTATTTT	CAILDSDRGTDTQYF	TRBJ2-3	TRBV10-1	-	TRBD1
TGTGCCAGCAGAGATACTAGCGGGAGCGCCGGTGAGCAGTTCTTC	CASRDTSGSAGEQFF	TRBJ2-1	TRBV2	-	TRBD2
TGTGCCAGCTCCCCAGCGGGACACAATGAGCAGTTCTTC	CASSPAGHNEQFF	TRBJ2-1	TRBV6-9	-	TRBD2
TGTGCCAGCAGTTTTGCGGGAGACAATGAGCAGTTCTTC	CASSFAGDNEQFF	TRBJ2-1	TRBV27	-	TRBD2
TGTGCCAGCAGTTTGGGCAGGGGCTTTGATGAAAAACTGTTTTTT	CASSLGRGFDEKLFF	TRBJ1-4	TRBV28	once	-
TGTGCCAGCAGCGGGACTAGCGGGGGCCCCGGAAGGGAGACCCAGTACTTC	CASSGTSGGPGRETQYF	TRBJ2-5	TRBV13	-	TRBD2
TGCGCCAGCAGCCACCAGGGGGCCTACGAGCAGTACTTC	CASSHQGAYEQYF	TRBJ2-7	TRBV4-1	-	TRBD1
TGTGCCAGCAGTTTAATTGTGGGGGGTTACAATGAGCAGTTCTTC	CASSLIVGGYNEQFF	TRBJ2-1	TRBV27	-	-
TGTGCCAGCAGCCCACAGGGGGCGGGCGAGCAGTACTTC	CASSPQGAGEQYF	TRBJ2-7	TRBV7-3	-	TRBD1
TGTGCCAGCAGCGCCACGCTAGCGCAAGAGACCCAGTACTTC	CASSATLAQETQYF	TRBJ2-5	TRBV7-8	-	-
TGTGCCAGCTCGCCGCTCGATATAGGGGCCTATGGCTACACCTTC	CASSPLDIGAYGYTF	TRBJ1-2	TRBV18	-	-
TGTGCCAGCATGGCCGACTCGAACACAGATACGCAGTATTTT	CASMADSNTDTQYF	TRBJ2-3	TRBV27	-	-
TGTGCCAGCAGCTCCATTCGCGATTTCGGGAACACTGAAGCTTTCTTT	CASSSIRDFGNTEAFF	TRBJ1-1	TRBV7-8	-	-
TGTGCCAGCAGCTTAACGGGGAACACTGAAGCTTTCTTT	CASSLTGNTEAFF	TRBJ1-1	TRBV7-9	few	-
TGTGCCAGCAGTACAAGACAGGGGGTCTCAGATACGCAGTATTTT	CASSTRQGVSDTQYF	TRBJ2-3	TRBV28	-	TRBD1
TGTGCCAGCAGTGATCCCCGGGACCAAGAGACCCAGTACTTC	CASSDPRDQETQYF	TRBJ2-5	TRBV6-1	-	-
TGCGCCAGCAGCCAGGTCCGACTAGCGGTCTACAATGAGCAGTTCTTC	CASSQVRLAVYNEQFF	TRBJ2-1	TRBV4-1	few	TRBD2
TGCAGCGTTGGAGGGCTGAACACCGGGGAGCTGTTTTTT	CSVGGLNTGELFF	TRBJ2-2	TRBV29-1	-	-
TGTGCCAGCAGCAGAGCCTCTAGCGGGAGGCAGGGTTACGAGCAGTACTTC	CASSRASSGRQGYEQYF	TRBJ2-7	TRBV5-6	-	TRBD2
TGTGCCAGCAGCGTAGGCCTGGCGGGAGGGGGGCCAGATACGCAGTATTTT	CASSVGLAGGGPDTQYF	TRBJ2-3	TRBV9	-	TRBD2
TGTGCCAGCAGCTTAGGTGCGGGGGGGCAACGGGAGCAGTACTTC	CASSLGAGGQREQYF	TRBJ2-7	TRBV7-2	many	TRBD2
TGTGCCAGCCGTATGACAGGGTTGAGGGAGGAGACCCAGTACTTC	CASRMTGLREETQYF	TRBJ2-5	TRBV28	-	TRBD1
TGCAGCGTTGAACTAATCCCCTACAATGAGCAGTTCTTC	CSVELIPYNEQFF	TRBJ2-1	TRBV29-1	-	-
TGTGCCAGCAGCTCCCCTCCCGTAGGGGCAGATACGCAGTATTTT	CASSSPPVGADTQYF	TRBJ2-3	TRBV11-2	-	-
TGCGCCAGCAGCACGCGGGACGGCTACGAGCAGTACTTC	CASSTRDGYEQYF	TRBJ2-7	TRBV4-1	-	-
TGTGCCAGCAGCCCCAACTACGAGCAGTACTTC	CASSPNYEQYF	TRBJ2-7	TRBV11-2	once	-
TGTGCCAGCAGCAAGACTAGCGGACCTTACAATGAGCAGTTCTTC	CASSKTSGPYNEQFF	TRBJ2-1	TRBV21-1	-	-
TGTGCCAGCAGCCTTGGGGCCCATGGTGGCAATGAGCAGTTCTTC	CASSLGAHGGNEQFF	TRBJ2-1	TRBV7-6	-	-
TGTGCCAGTAGTATAGGAGGGACAGGGGGCGGTCAGCCCCAGCATTTT	CASSIGGTGGGQPQHF	TRBJ1-5	TRBV19	-	TRBD1
TGTGCCAGCAGTTTTACAGTGGTTCGGCAGCCCCAGCATTTT	CASSFTVVRQPQHF	TRBJ1-5	TRBV28	-	-
TGCGCCAGCAGTGAGTCGCCCGGGACTCCATCCATCAATGAGCAGTTCTTC	CASSESPGTPSINEQFF	TRBJ2-1	TRBV10-1	-	-
TGTGCCAGCAGTGAACAGACAGTGGATAATGAAAAACTGTTTTTT	CASSEQTVDNEKLFF	TRBJ1-4	TRBV6-1	-	-
TGTGCCACCGCGTTGCGGGGGCCCTACAATGAGCAGTTCTTC	CATALRGPYNEQFF	TRBJ2-1	TRBV7-8	few	-
TGTGCCAGCAGCTCCTTGGACACCGCCGGGACCCAGTACTTC	CASSSLDTAGTQYF	TRBJ2-5	TRBV7-3	-	-
TGTGCCACCAGCCGAAGACAGGGAAGCGGCTACACCTTC	CATSRRQGSGYTF	TRBJ1-2	TRBV15	-	TRBD1
TGTGCCAGCAGGAACAGGGGGGCAGAGACCCAGTACTTC	CASRNRGAETQYF	TRBJ2-5	TRBV6-1	-	TRBD1
TGTGCCAGCAGCATTAGCGGGAGGGCCATTCCGCAGTTCTTC	CASSISGRAIPQFF	TRBJ2-1	TRBV5-8	-	TRBD2
TGTGCCAGCAGTGATACGGGCCGGGACATACCAAGTACAGATACGCAGTATTTT	CASSDTGRDIPSTDTQYF	TRBJ2-3	TRBV2	-	-
TGTGCCAGCAGTGACTGGACAGTACCTAACGAGCAGTACTTC	CASSDWTVPNEQYF	TRBJ2-7	TRBV2	-	-
TGTGCCACCAGCCGCTTGACAGGGGGCTACTATGGCTACACCTTC	CATSRLTGGYYGYTF	TRBJ1-2	TRBV15	-	TRBD1
TGTGCCAGCACTCAACGCAGGGTCACAGATACGCAGTATTTT	CASTQRRVTDTQYF	TRBJ2-3	TRBV28	-	-
TGCGCCAGCAGCTTGGCAGGGAACTATGGCTACACCTTC	CASSLAGNYGYTF	TRBJ1-2	TRBV5-1	once	-
TGTGCCAGCTCACTAGACTTCGGATCCGAGCAGTACTTC	CASSLDFGSEQYF	TRBJ2-7	TRBV18	-	-
TGTGCCAGCAGAGTTGGGACAGGGGGCCACTCACCCCTCCACTTT	CASRVGTGGHSPLHF	TRBJ1-6	TRBV2	few	TRBD1
TGTGCCAGCAGTTTATCGAGTGGAGGTTCATCCTACAATGAGCAGTTCTTC	CASSLSSGGSSYNEQFF	TRBJ2-1	TRBV27	-	-
TGTGCCAGCAGCGTCGAAGGGGCGATTGAAGCTTTCTTT	CASSVEGAIEAFF	TRBJ1-1	TRBV2	-	-
TGCGCCAGCAGCTTGGCCCAGGGGTATGAAGCTTTCTTT	CASSLAQGYEAFF	TRBJ1-1	TRBV5-1	-	-
TGTGCCAGCAGTGAGGAGCGGGGTAGCACAGATACGCAGTATTTT	CASSEERGSTDTQYF	TRBJ2-3	TRBV2	-	TRBD2
TGCGCCAGCAGCTTGGCAGGACAGGGGGACACCATATATTTT	CASSLAGQGDTIYF	TRBJ1-3	TRBV5-1	-	TRBD1
TGTGCCAGAAGCTTGGATGGGGGGAGATACGAGCAGTACTTC	CARSLDGGRYEQYF	TRBJ2-7	TRBV5-3	few	-
TGTGCCAGCAGCTCTCTAGCGGGGCGGGAGACCCAGTACTTC	CASSSLAGRETQYF	TRBJ2-5	TRBV7-2	-	TRBD2
TGCGCCAGCAGCCAAGGACCGGGAGACATTGAGCAGTTCTTC	CASSQGPGDIEQFF	TRBJ2-1	TRBV4-1	-	-